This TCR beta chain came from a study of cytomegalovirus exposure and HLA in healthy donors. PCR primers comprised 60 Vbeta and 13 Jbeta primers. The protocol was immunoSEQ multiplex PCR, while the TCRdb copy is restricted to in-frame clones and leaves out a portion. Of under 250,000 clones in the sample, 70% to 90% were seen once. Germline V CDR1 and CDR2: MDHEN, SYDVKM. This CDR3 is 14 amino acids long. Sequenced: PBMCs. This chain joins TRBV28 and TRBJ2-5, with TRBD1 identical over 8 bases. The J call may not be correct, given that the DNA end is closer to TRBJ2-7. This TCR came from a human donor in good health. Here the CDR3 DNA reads TGTGCCAGCAGTTCCACAGGGGGCTCCTACGAGCAGTACTTC. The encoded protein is CASSSTGGSYEQYF.